The clone carrying this T cell receptor (beta chain) was counted only a few times. Its target is unknown. The data were obtained in a study of molecular identifiers for immune sequencing clone quantification. The CDR3 is 15 residues long. Germline CDR1 is LGHDT and CDR2 is YNNKEL (reference sequence). J lost 5 bases, V lost 3 bases, and 6 bases had no gene match. TCRdb itself ran the PCR reads through MiXCR, one entry per CDR3 protein. Of about 640,000 distinct CDR3 sequences in the sample, just under 20% were seen once. From around 18,000 to 910,000 sorted cells, naive CD8 libraries were generated with 10%, 30% or 50% RNA. Sorting captured naive CD8 T cells as CD8+CD4-CCR7+CD45RA+. Notes on the study in general: Jurkat TCR RNA spiked in from one cell reportedly remained identifiable amid around 1 million naive cells. Effector cells kept over 98% of their molecules in clones above 20 RNA copies, while naive cells kept under 1% there.

The source material was naive CD8+ T cells from blood, with Jurkat cell RNA spiked in. Subset of the sample: FACS-sorted CD8+CD4-CCR7+CD45RA+ naive T cells. The receptor was isolated from a human donor in good health. Some libraries in this study had Jurkat cell RNA spiked in. The chain couples TRBV3-1 to TRBJ2-5; 10 nucleotides agree with TRBD2. This CDR3 reads CASSHPAGGQETQYF. CDR3 sequence (DNA): TGTGCCAGCAGCCACCCAGCGGGGGGGCAGGAGACCCAGTACTTC.